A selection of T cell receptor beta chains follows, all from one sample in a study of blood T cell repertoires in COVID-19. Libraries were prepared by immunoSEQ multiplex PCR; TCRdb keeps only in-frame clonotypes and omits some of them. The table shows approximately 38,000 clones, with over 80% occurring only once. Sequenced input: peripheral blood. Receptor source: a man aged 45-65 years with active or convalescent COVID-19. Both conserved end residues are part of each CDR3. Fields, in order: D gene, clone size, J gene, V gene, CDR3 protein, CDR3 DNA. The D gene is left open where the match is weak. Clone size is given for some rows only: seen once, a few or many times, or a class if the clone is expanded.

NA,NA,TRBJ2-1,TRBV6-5,CANTPTLDSYNEQFF,TGTGCCAACACACCCACGCTAGACTCCTACAATGAGCAGTTCTTC
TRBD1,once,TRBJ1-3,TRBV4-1,CASSGGSDVHGNTIYF,TGCGCCAGTTCAGGGGGCAGCGACGTACATGGAAACACCATATATTTT
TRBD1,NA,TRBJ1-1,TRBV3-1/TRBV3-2,CASSRVNDRARYTEAFF,TGTGCCAGCAGCCGGGTGAATGACAGGGCGCGGTATACTGAAGCTTTCTTT
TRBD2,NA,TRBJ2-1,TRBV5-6,CASSWGLARGQFF,TGTGCCAGCAGCTGGGGACTAGCGAGAGGGCAGTTCTTC
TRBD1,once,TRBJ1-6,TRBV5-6,CASSAAGTGNSPLHF,TGTGCCAGCAGCGCGGCCGGGACAGGGAATTCACCCCTCCACTTT
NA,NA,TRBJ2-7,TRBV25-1,CASSGAPGQDISYEQYF,TGTGCCAGCAGTGGCGCCCCGGGACAAGATATCTCCTACGAGCAGTACTTC
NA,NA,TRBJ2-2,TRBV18,CASSPDSYTGELFF,TGTGCCAGCTCACCGGACTCCTACACCGGGGAGCTGTTTTTT
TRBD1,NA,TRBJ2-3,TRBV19,CASSIGQGARSQYF,TGTGCCAGTAGTATAGGACAGGGGGCGCGGTCGCAGTATTTT
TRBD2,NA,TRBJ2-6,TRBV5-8,CASRGRLAGGTGANVLTF,TGTGCCAGCAGGGGAAGGCTAGCGGGAGGGACTGGGGCCAACGTCCTGACTTTC
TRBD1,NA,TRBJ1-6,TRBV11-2,CASSLRQGGSPLHF,TGTGCCAGCAGCTTACGACAGGGCGGTTCACCCCTCCACTTT
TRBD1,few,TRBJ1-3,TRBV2,CASGQGTDTIYF,TGTGCCAGCGGACAGGGGACGGACACCATATATTTT
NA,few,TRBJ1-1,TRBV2,CASSSVMNTEAFF,TGTGCCAGCAGTAGCGTCATGAACACTGAAGCTTTCTTT
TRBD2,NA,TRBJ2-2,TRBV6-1,CASSDGGAYTGELFF,TGTGCCAGCAGTGACGGGGGGGCGTACACCGGGGAGCTGTTTTTT